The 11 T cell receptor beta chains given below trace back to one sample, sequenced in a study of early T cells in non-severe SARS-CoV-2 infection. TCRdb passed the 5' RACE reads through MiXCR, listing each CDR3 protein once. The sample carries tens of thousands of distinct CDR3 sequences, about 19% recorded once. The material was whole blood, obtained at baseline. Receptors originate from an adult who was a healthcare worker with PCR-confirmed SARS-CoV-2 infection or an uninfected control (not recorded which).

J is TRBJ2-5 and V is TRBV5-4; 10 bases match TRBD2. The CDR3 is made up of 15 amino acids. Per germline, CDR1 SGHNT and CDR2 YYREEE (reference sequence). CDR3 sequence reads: CAPGVAGGLPETQYF. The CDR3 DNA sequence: TGTGCGCCGGGGGTAGCGGGGGGCCTCCCGGAGACCCAGTACTTC.

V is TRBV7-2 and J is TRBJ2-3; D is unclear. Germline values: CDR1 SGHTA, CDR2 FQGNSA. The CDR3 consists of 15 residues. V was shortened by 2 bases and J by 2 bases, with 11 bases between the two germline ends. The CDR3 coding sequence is TGTGCCAGCAGCTTATGGGCGTTGTCCACAGATACGCAGTATTTT. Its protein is CASSLWALSTDTQYF.

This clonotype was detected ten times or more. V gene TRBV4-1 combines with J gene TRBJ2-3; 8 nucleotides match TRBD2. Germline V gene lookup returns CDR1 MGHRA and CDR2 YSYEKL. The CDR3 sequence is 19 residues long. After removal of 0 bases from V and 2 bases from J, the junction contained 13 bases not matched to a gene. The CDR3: CASSQDNQRGLSYTDTQYF. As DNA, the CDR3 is TGCGCCAGCAGCCAAGATAACCAGCGGGGGCTCTCATACACAGATACGCAGTATTTT.

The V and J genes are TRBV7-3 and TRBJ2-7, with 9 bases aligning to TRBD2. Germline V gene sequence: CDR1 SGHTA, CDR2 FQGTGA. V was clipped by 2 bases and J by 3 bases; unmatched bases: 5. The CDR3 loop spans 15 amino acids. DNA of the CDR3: TGTGCCAGCAGCTTATCTAGCGGGGACAACTACGAGCAGTACTTC. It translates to CASSLSSGDNYEQYF.

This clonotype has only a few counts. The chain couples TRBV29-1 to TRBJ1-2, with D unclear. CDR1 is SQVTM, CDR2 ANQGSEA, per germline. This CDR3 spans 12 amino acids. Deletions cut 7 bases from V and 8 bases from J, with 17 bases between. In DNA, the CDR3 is TGCAGCGCCGCCCTACGAGGGTACGGCTACACCTTC. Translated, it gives CSAALRGYGYTF.

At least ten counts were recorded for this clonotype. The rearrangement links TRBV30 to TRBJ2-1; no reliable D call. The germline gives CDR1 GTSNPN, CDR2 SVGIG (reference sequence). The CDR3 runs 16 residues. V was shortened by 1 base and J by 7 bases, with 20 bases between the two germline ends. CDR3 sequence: CAWSGLWSELGNEQFF. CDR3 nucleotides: TGTGCCTGGAGTGGGCTTTGGAGTGAGTTGGGGAATGAGCAGTTCTTC.

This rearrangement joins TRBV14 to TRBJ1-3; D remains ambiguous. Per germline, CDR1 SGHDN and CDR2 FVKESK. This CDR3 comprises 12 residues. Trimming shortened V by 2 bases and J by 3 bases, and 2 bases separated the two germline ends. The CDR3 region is CASSQFGNTIYF. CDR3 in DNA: TGTGCCAGCAGCCAATTTGGAAACACCATATATTTT.

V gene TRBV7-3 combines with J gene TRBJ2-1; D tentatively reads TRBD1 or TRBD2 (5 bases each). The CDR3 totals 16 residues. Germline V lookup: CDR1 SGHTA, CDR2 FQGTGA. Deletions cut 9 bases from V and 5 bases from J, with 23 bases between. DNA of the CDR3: TGTGCCAGTAACGATACGGGGAAGGGGAACCACAATGAGCAGTTCTTC. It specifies CASNDTGKGNHNEQFF.

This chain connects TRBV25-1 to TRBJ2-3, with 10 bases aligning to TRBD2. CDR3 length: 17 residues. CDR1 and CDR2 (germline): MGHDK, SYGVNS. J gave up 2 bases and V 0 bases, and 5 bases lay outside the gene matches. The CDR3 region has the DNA TGTGCCAGCAGTGAATATTCTAGCGGGAGTTCCACAGATACGCAGTATTTT. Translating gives CASSEYSSGSSTDTQYF.

CDR3 residues: CASRKGGSSYNEQFF. CDR3 bases: TGTGCCAGCCGTAAGGGGGGAAGCTCCTACAATGAGCAGTTCTTC. The chain uses TRBV12-3 or TRBV12-4 and TRBJ2-1; D may match TRBD1 or TRBD2 (6 bases each). Trimming took 8 bases from V and 0 from J, leaving 14 bases between them. The CDR3 loop spans 15 amino acids.

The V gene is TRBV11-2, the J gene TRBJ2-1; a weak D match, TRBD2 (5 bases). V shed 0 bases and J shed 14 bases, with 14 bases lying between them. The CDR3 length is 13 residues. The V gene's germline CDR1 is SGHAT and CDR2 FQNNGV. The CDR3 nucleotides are TGTGCCAGCAGCTTAGAAGTGGGAGTGGAGAAGTTCTTC. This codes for CASSLEVGVEKFF.